The rows below give T cell receptor beta chains drawn from one sample of a study of shared clonotypes between healthy human individuals. The assay was immunoSEQ multiplex PCR, and TCRdb's table has in-frame clones only and misses some. Counted here are about 2,100,000 clones, 85% to 95% occurring once; the ten biggest clones make up 1.5% to 2%. Sequences were obtained from naive CD8+ T cells from PBMCs. The receptors were sampled from a man aged 18 to 29 in good health. Some clones in this sample may be carry-over from other donors' samples. Each CDR3 is given without its conserved first and last residue. A D gene is named only where the DNA matches it firmly.

>TRBV28|TRBD1
ASILSLRDRGSNQPQH
>TRBV19|TRBD2
ASSMVAGGWETQY
>TRBV4-1|TRBD2
ASSQEGREGYEQY
>TRBV2|TRBD1
ASSEGTGALAKNIQY
>TRBV27|-
ASSPDGEPYNEQF
>TRBV6-9|TRBD2
ASSPGSGRAFNEQF
>TRBV9|TRBD1
ASSERTGTGDNGYT
>TRBV7-4|-
ASSSDGCVTGELF
>TRBV28|TRBD2
ASSVMGLGGRAAEADTQY
>TRBV11-2|-
ASLGSSYNEQF
>TRBV5-1|-
ASSFVGETQY
>TRBV7-3|-
ASSLMGEPYNEQF
>TRBV19|-
ASSIRRQKGNTEAF
>TRBV2|-
ASTTGIADTQY
>TRBV6-5|-
ASSYDPAYGYT
>TRBV13|-
ASSSRHAAAGFRTDTQY
>TRBV11-3|-
ASSPRGGGMHEQY
>TRBV9|-
ASSARAGYPENEQF
>TRBV7-8|-
ASSLGGVLYEQY
>TRBV2|TRBD2
AILGRDSYEQY
>TRBV7-9|TRBD2
ACSRGDGELF
>TRBV2|-
AIVGMNTEAF
>TRBV28|TRBD2
ASSPDWAGGSYNEQF
>TRBV27|-
ASSPGAGANVLT
>TRBV6-1|-
ASSWTRDGNEKLF
>TRBV11-2|TRBD1
ASSPRRTGVNYGYT
>TRBV7-9|-
ASSHMDGKLF
>TRBV7-3|TRBD1
ASSWGQGLDTQY
>TRBV15|TRBD2
ATSRATSVETQY
>TRBV7-3|TRBD1
ASSPNRGVNTEAF
>TRBV2|TRBD2
ASSEGAGVVYNEQF
>TRBV29-1|-
SVRLPPQQAQY
>TRBV7-9|-
ASSSGEQF
>TRBV7-9|-
ASSLAILTEIGNTIY
>TRBV7-8|-
ASSSSRGGGYEQY
>TRBV19|-
ASSPQGWTEAF
>TRBV7-8|-
ASSFSRLAEQF
>TRBV7-9|-
ASSHVWAQAHGELF
>TRBV25-1|TRBD1
ASSESGTGLYSGNTIY
>TRBV5-6|-
ASSLAAGYTEAF
>TRBV19|-
ASSIGPGETYEQY
>TRBV28|-
ASSPHRSWEQY